This TCR beta chain was recovered during a study of OX40 agonist ivuxolimab in advanced cancers. Across the whole study: Age averaged about 62 years (range roughly 23 to 80), and 82.7% were male. Study results and caveats: Part of the nonresponder group also had normalized T-cell clonal expansion that was low.

Germline lookup yields CDR1 GTSNPN and CDR2 SVGIG (reference sequence). The CDR3 is 14 residues long. Trimming cost V 0 bases and J 1 base, with 8 bases left between them. The table came from immunoSEQ multiplex PCR; TCRdb's copy has only in-frame clones and leaves some out. This table has 90,000 or so clones, roughly nine tenths appearing once. This clone was seen just once. Antigen: not known. V is TRBV30 and J is TRBJ2-3; D might be TRBD2 (7 bases). The sequence was collected from an adult with an advanced solid tumor such as melanoma, head and neck, liver or kidney cancer. The input for sequencing was CD4+ or CD8+ T cells sorted from blood, taken in a trial of the OX40 agonist ivuxolimab. CDR3 residues: CAWSVGGGTDTQYF. CDR3 DNA sequence: TGTGCCTGGAGTGTAGGGGGGGGCACAGATACGCAGTATTTT.